This T cell receptor (beta chain) was captured by sequencing in a study of blood T cell repertoires in COVID-19. The CDR3 extends over 13 amino acids. CDR1 and CDR2 from the germline V gene are ENHRY and SYGVKD. V was shortened by 4 bases and J by 7 bases, with 11 bases between the two germline ends. How the authors handled the data: Amplification with reference gene primers provided the estimates of nucleated cell counts. Sequencing was performed with immunoSEQ multiplex PCR; in TCRdb, only in-frame clones are kept and a portion is missing. V, J and clone size were drawn from that table, and D and trimming were deduced from the DNA. This table has some 130,000 clones, under 85% appearing once.

This receptor was taken from a man aged 35-49 years with active or convalescent COVID-19. The sample consisted of peripheral blood. This chain uses TRBV10-3 with TRBJ1-5; D unresolved. In nucleotides, the CDR3 is TGTGCCATCAGTGCGGAGGTGGACCAGCCCCAGCATTTT. This codes for CAISAEVDQPQHF.